This T cell receptor beta chain was identified during a study of cytomegalovirus exposure and HLA in healthy donors. The CDR3 covers 14 residues. Germline values: CDR1 GTSNPN, CDR2 SVGIG (reference sequence). Trimming cost V 2 bases and J 15 bases; bases outside gene matches: 13. Assay used: immunoSEQ multiplex PCR; TCRdb lists only in-frame clones, some missing. The sample has around 300,000 clones, approximately 86% seen once. The chain recombines TRBV30 with TRBJ1-5; 10 nucleotides line up with TRBD1. Sequencing input: PBMCs. The sequence derives from a young woman in good health and CMV-seronegative. The CDR3 spells CAWSLSGTGATRHF. The CDR3 nucleotides read TGTGCCTGGAGTCTCTCGGGGACAGGGGCCACTCGGCATTTT.